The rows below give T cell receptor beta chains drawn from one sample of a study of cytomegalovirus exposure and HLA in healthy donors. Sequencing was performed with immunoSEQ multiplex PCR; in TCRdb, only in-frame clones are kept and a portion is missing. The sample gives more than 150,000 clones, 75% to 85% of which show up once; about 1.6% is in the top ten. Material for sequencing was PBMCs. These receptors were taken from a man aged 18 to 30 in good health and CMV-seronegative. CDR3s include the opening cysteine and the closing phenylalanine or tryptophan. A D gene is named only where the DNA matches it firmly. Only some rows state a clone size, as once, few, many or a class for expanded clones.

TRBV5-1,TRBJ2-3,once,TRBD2,CASSPTAGGSTDTQYF,TGCGCCAGCAGCCCTACAGCGGGGGGTAGCACAGATACGCAGTATTTT
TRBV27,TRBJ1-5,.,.,CASSSRVGGQPQHF,TGTGCCAGCAGTTCCAGGGTGGGCGGTCAGCCCCAGCATTTT
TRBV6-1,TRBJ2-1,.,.,CASSVPREQFF,TGTGCCAGCAGTGTACCCCGGGAGCAGTTCTTC
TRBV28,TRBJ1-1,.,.,CASSPPSSYTEAFF,TGTGCCAGCAGCCCTCCTTCCTCGTACACTGAAGCTTTCTTT
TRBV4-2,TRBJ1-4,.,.,CASSQGVPGTLGEKLFF,TGTGCCAGCAGCCAAGGGGTCCCCGGGACACTGGGCGAAAAACTGTTTTTT
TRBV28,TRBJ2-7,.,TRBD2,CASSPLRLAGGLSYEQYF,TGTGCCAGCAGTCCCCTGCGATTAGCGGGAGGGCTGTCCTACGAGCAGTACTTC
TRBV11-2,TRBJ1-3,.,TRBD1,CASSDGTGGHSGNTIYF,TGTGCCAGCAGCGACGGGACAGGGGGTCACTCTGGAAACACCATATATTTT
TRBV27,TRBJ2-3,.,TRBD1,CASRIPGQPDTQYF,TGTGCCAGCAGAATTCCGGGACAGCCAGATACGCAGTATTTT
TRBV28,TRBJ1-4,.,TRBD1,CASRETGGANEKLFF,TGTGCCAGCAGAGAAACAGGGGGAGCTAATGAAAAACTGTTTTTT
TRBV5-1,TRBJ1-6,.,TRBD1,CASSLGTGGGNSPLHF,TGCGCCAGCAGCCTGGGGACAGGGGGTGGCAATTCACCCCTCCACTTT
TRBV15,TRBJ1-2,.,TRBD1,CATSSRDRSYGYTF,TGTGCCACCAGCTCGAGGGACAGGAGCTATGGCTACACCTTC
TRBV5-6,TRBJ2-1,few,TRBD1,CASSSRDRGYNEQFF,TGTGCCAGCAGCTCCCGGGACAGGGGCTACAATGAGCAGTTCTTC
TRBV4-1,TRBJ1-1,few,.,CASSPTASLNTEAFF,TGCGCCAGCAGCCCAACCGCTAGCCTGAACACTGAAGCTTTCTTT
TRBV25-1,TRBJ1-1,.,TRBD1,CASRETGLSNTEAFF,TGTGCCAGCAGGGAGACAGGGTTGTCAAACACTGAAGCTTTCTTT
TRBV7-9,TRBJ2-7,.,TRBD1,CSSSSLTGGRNEQYF,TGTTCCAGCAGCTCGTTGACAGGGGGCAGGAACGAGCAGTACTTC
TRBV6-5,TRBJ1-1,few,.,CASSYNPGIAEAFF,TGTGCCAGCAGTTATAATCCAGGGATAGCTGAAGCTTTCTTT
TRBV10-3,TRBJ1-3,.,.,CAMGNLQAGNTIYF,TGTGCCATGGGGAACCTACAGGCTGGAAACACCATATATTTT
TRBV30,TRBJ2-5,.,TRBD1,CAWSVGQGASETQYF,TGTGCCTGGAGTGTGGGACAGGGGGCGTCAGAGACCCAGTACTTC
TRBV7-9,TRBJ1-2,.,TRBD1,CASSPQDRGPFYYGYTF,TGTGCCAGCAGCCCCCAGGACAGGGGGCCTTTCTACTATGGCTACACCTTC
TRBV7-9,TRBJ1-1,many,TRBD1,CATLRQGANTEAFF,TGTGCCACCTTACGACAGGGCGCGAACACTGAAGCTTTCTTT
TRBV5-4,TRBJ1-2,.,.,CASSPSGGVLTYGYTF,TGTGCCAGCAGCCCCAGTGGCGGAGTACTAACCTATGGCTACACCTTC
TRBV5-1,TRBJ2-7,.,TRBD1,CASRQGGSSYEQYF,TGCGCCAGTCGACAGGGGGGGAGCTCCTACGAGCAGTACTTC
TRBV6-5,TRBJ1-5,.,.,CASSGAGRNQPQHF,TGTGCCAGCAGTGGGGCAGGGCGCAATCAGCCCCAGCATTTT
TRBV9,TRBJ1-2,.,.,CASSAGQPSHRDYGYTF,TGTGCCAGCAGCGCCGGACAGCCATCCCACCGGGACTATGGCTACACCTTC
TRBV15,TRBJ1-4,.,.,CATSGLPTGNEKLFF,TGTGCCACCAGCGGCCTACCGACAGGAAACGAAAAACTGTTTTTT
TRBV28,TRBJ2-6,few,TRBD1,CASSLFTGTGGVGANVLTF,TGTGCCAGCAGTTTATTTACCGGGACAGGGGGAGTAGGGGCCAACGTCCTGACTTTC
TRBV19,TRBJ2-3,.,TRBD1,CASTQDRLRTDTQYF,TGTGCCAGTACTCAGGACAGGCTGCGCACAGATACGCAGTATTTT
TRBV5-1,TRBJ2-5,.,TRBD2,CASSLAGTSGAQETQYF,TGCGCCAGCAGCTTAGCCGGGACTAGCGGGGCTCAAGAGACCCAGTACTTC
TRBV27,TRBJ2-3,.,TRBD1,CASSSDRDGGWGSDTQYF,TGTGCCAGCAGTTCGGACAGGGATGGAGGCTGGGGGTCAGATACGCAGTATTTT
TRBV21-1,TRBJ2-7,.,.,CASSWSGTAAAVSYEQYF,TGTGCCAGCAGCTGGTCCGGGACAGCCGCCGCGGTGTCCTACGAGCAGTACTTC
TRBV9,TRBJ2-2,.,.,CASSVGAGANTGELFF,TGTGCCAGCAGCGTAGGGGCAGGGGCCAACACCGGGGAGCTGTTTTTT
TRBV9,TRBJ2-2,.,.,CASSVVVTGELFF,TGTGCCAGCAGCGTAGTAGTGACCGGGGAGCTGTTTTTT
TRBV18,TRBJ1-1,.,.,CASSPLFAEAFF,TGTGCCAGCTCACCACTGTTCGCTGAAGCTTTCTTT
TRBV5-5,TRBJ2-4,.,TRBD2,CASSPGLAGGARQNIQYF,TGTGCCAGCAGCCCGGGACTAGCGGGGGGCGCCCGACAAAACATTCAGTACTTC
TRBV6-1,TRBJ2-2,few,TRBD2,CATRDYLPGELFF,TGTGCCACCAGGGACTACCTCCCCGGGGAGCTGTTTTTT
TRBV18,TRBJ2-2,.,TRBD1,CASSRQGDRTGELFF,TGTGCCAGCTCACGACAGGGGGATCGAACCGGGGAGCTGTTTTTT
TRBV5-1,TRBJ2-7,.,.,CASSLQGNEQYF,TGCGCCAGCAGCTTACAGGGTAACGAGCAGTACTTC
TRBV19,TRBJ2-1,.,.,CASSIRGSINEQFF,TGTGCCAGTAGTATCCGAGGTTCGATCAATGAGCAGTTCTTC
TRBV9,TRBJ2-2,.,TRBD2,CASSVVGGAGGELFF,TGTGCCAGCAGCGTAGTCGGGGGGGCCGGCGGGGAGCTGTTTTTT
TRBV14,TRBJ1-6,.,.,CASSQQGGNSPLHF,TGTGCCAGCAGCCAGCAGGGTGGGAATTCACCCCTCCACTTT
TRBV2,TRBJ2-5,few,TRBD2,CASFGTSGTQETQYF,TGTGCCTCCTTTGGGACTAGCGGGACCCAAGAGACCCAGTACTTC
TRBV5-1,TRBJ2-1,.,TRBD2,CASRGTSGSHEQFF,TGCGCCAGCCGGGGGACTAGCGGGAGTCATGAGCAGTTCTTC
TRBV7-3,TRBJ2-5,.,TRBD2,CASSPGGNEETQYF,TGTGCCAGCAGCCCGGGGGGGAACGAAGAGACCCAGTACTTC
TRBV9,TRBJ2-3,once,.,CASSAPSNPTGGYGTDTQYF,TGTGCCAGCAGCGCCCCATCTAATCCGACGGGGGGCTATGGGACAGATACGCAGTATTTT
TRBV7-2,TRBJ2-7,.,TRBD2,CASSSTGTSGVLSYEQYF,TGTGCCAGCAGCTCGACCGGGACTAGCGGGGTACTCTCCTACGAGCAGTACTTC
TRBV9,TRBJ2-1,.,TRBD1,CASSGVKGQGLYNEQFF,TGTGCCAGCAGCGGCGTAAAGGGACAGGGCCTTTACAATGAGCAGTTCTTC
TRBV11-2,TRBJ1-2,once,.,CASSSAGAQISYTF,TGTGCCAGCAGCTCGGCAGGGGCGCAGATAAGCTACACCTTC
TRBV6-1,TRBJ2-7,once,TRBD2,CASSALAGGRSYEQYF,TGTGCCAGCAGTGCGTTAGCGGGGGGGCGCTCCTACGAGCAGTACTTC
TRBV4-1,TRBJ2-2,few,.,CASSQDPGTGELFF,TGCGCCAGCAGCCAAGATCCGGGAACCGGGGAGCTGTTTTTT
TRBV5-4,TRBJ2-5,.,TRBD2,CASSLASGVQETQYF,TGTGCCAGCAGCTTGGCTAGCGGGGTCCAAGAGACCCAGTACTTC
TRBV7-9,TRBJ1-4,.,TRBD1,CASSLRQGESEKLFF,TGTGCCAGCAGCTTGCGGCAGGGGGAGAGTGAAAAACTGTTTTTT
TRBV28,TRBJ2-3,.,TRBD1,CASSFPPQGAVDTQYF,TGTGCCAGCAGTTTTCCCCCACAGGGGGCTGTAGATACGCAGTATTTT
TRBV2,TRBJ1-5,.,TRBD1,CASRADRVNQPQHF,TGTGCCAGCAGGGCGGACAGGGTGAATCAGCCCCAGCATTTT